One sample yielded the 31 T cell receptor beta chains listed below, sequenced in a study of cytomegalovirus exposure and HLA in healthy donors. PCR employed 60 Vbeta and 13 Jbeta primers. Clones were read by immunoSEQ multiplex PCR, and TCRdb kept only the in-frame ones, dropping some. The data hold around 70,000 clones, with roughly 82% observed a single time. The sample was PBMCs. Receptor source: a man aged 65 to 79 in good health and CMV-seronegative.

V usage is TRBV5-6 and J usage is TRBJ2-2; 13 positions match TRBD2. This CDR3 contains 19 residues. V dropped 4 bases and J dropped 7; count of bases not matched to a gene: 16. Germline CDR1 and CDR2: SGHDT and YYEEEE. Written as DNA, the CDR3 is TGTGCCAGCAGCCTACCGCCTCGGACTAGCGGGAGCTATGTCGGGGAGCTGTTTTTT. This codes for CASSLPPRTSGSYVGELFF. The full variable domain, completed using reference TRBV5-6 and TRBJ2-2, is DAGVTQSPTHLIKTRGQQVTLRCSPKSGHDTVSWYQQALGQGPQFIFQYYEEEERQRGNFPDRFSGHQFPNYSSELNVNALLLGDSALYLCASSLPPRTSGSYVGELFFGEGSRLTVL.

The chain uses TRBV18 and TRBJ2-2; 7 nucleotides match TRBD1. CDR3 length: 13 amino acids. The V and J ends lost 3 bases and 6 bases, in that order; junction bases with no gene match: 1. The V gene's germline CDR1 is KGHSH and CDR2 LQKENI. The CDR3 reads CASSPQGAGELFF. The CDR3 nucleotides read TGTGCCAGCTCACCGCAGGGGGCCGGGGAGCTGTTTTTT.

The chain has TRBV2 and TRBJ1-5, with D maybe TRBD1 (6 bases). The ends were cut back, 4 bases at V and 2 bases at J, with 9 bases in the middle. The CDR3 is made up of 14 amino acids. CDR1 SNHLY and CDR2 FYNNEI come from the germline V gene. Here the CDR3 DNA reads TGTGCCAGCAGTGGGGCAGGGGGCAATCAGCCCCAGCATTTT. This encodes CASSGAGGNQPQHF.

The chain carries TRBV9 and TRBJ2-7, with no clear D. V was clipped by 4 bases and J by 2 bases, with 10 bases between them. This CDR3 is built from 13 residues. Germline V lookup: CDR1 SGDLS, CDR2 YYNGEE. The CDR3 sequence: CASSRHSTYEQYF. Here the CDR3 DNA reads TGTGCCAGCAGCCGTCATAGCACCTACGAGCAGTACTTC.

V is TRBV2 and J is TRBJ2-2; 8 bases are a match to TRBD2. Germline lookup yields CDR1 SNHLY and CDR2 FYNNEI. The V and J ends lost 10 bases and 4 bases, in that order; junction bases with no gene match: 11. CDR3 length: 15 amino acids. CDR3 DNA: TGTGCCACCCTTAGCGGGATCGGGGGCACCGGGGAGCTGTTTTTT. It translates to CATLSGIGGTGELFF.

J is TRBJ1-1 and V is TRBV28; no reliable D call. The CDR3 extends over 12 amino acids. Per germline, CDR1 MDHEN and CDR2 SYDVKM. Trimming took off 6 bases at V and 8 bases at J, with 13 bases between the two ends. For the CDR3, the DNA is TGTGCCAGCAGGTCCGGGAGGAGGGAAGCTTTCTTT. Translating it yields CASRSGRREAFF.

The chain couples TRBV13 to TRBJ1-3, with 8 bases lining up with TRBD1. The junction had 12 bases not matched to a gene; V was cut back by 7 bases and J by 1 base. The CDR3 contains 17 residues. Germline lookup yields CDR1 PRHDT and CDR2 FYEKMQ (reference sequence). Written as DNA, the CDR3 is TGTGCCAGCACTCGGGGACAGGTCCTGAGGTCTGGAAACACCATATATTTT. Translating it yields CASTRGQVLRSGNTIYF.

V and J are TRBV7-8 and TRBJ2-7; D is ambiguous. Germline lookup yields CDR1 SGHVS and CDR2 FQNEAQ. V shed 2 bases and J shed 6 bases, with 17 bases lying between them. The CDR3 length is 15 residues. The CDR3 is CASSLMPGLIAEQYF. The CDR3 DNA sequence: TGTGCCAGCAGCTTAATGCCGGGTTTAATAGCCGAGCAGTACTTC.

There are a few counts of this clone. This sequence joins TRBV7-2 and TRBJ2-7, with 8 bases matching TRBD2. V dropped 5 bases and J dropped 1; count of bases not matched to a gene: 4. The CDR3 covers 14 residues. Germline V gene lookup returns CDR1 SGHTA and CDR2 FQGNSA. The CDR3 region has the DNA TGTGCCAGCAGCGTAACTAGCGGATCCTACGAGCAGTACTTC. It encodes CASSVTSGSYEQYF.

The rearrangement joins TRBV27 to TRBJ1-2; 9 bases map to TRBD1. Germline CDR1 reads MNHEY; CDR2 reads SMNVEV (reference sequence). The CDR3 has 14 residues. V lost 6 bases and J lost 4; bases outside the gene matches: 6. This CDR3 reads CASSYRGLGYGYTF. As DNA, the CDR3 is TGTGCCAGCAGCTACAGGGGGCTTGGCTATGGCTACACCTTC.

The DNA of the CDR3 is TGTGCCAGCAGCCATTCCACGGGACAGGGCACAGATACGCAGTATTTT. Translating gives CASSHSTGQGTDTQYF. This chain links TRBV7-9 with TRBJ2-3; 8 bases fit TRBD1. CDR3 size: 16 residues. The germline V gene has CDR1 SEHNR and CDR2 FQNEAQ (reference sequence). The V and J ends lost 5 bases and 1 base, in that order; junction bases with no gene match: 8.

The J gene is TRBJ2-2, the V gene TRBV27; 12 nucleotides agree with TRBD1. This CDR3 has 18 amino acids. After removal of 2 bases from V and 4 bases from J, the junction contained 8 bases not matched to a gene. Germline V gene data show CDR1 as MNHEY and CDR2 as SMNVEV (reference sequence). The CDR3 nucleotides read TGTGCCAGCAGTTTAATCGTGGGACAGGGGGCTGGCACCGGGGAGCTGTTTTTT. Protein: CASSLIVGQGAGTGELFF.

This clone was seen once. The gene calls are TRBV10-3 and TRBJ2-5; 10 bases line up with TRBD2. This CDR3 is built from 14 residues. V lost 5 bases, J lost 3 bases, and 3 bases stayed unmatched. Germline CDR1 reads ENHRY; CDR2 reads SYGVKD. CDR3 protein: CAISLAGEEETQYF. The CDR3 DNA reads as TGTGCCATCAGTCTAGCGGGGGAAGAAGAGACCCAGTACTTC.

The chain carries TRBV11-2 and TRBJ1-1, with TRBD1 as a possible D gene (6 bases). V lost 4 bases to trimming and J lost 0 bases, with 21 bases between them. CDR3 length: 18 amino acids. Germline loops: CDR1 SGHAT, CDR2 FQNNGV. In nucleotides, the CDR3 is TGTGCCAGCAGCTCCTCCACAGGGACGAAGTGGATGAACACTGAAGCTTTCTTT. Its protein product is CASSSSTGTKWMNTEAFF.

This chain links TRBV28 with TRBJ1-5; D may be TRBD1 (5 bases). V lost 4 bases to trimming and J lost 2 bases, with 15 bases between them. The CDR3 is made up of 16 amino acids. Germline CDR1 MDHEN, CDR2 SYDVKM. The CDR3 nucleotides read TGTGCCAGCAGTTCGGGGGAGAAGAGAGGCAATCAGCCCCAGCATTTT. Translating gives CASSSGEKRGNQPQHF.

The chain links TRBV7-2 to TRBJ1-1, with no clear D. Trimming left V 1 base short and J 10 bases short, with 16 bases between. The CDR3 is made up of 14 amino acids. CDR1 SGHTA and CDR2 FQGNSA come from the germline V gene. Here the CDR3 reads CASSLEGGGSPAFF. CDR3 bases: TGTGCCAGCAGCTTAGAAGGCGGAGGGAGCCCAGCTTTCTTT. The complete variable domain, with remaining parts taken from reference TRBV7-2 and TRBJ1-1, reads GAGVSQSPSNKVTEKGKDVELRCDPISGHTALYWYRQSLGQGLEFLIYFQGNSAPDKSGLPSDRFSAERTGGSVSTLTIQRTQQEDSAVYLCASSLEGGGSPAFFGQGTRLTVV.

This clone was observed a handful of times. The CDR3 sequence is CASGDRGFGQPQHF. As DNA, the CDR3 is TGTGCCAGCGGGGACAGGGGCTTTGGTCAGCCCCAGCATTTT. The chain is built from TRBV6-5 and TRBJ1-5; the match to TRBD1 covers 10 bases. The CDR3 sequence is 14 residues long. Germline-derived CDR1 and CDR2 are MNHEY and SVGAGI. V shed 8 bases, J shed 6 bases, and the junction held 7 bases outside the gene matches.

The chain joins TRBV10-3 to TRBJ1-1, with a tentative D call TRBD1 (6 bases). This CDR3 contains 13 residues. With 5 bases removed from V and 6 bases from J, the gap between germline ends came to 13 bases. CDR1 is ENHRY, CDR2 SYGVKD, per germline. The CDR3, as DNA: TGTGCCATCAGTCAATACAGGGTAGCTGAAGCTTTCTTT. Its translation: CAISQYRVAEAFF.

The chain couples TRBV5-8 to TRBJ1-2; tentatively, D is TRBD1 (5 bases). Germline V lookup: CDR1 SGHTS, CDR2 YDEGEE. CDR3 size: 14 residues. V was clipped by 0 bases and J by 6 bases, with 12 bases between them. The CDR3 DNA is TGTGCCAGCAGCTTGGGGCGGGGGAGCGATGGCTACACCTTC. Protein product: CASSLGRGSDGYTF.

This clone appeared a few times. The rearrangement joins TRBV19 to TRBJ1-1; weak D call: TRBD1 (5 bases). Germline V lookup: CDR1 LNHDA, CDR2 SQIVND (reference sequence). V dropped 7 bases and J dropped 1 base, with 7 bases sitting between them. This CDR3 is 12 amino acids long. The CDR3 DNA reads TGTGCCAGTAACCAGGGGAACACTGAAGCTTTCTTT. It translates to CASNQGNTEAFF. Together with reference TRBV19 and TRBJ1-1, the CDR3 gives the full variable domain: DGGITQSPKYLFRKEGQNVTLSCEQNLNHDAMYWYRQDPGQGLRLIYYSQIVNDFQKGDIAEGYSVSREKKESFPLTVTSAQKNPTAFYLCASNQGNTEAFFGQGTRLTVV.

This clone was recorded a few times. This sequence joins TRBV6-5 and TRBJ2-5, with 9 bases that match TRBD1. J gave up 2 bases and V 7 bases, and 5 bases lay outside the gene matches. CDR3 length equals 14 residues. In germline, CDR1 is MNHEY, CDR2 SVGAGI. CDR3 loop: CASNSQGAQETQYF. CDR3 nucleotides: TGTGCCAGCAACTCACAGGGGGCGCAAGAGACCCAGTACTTC.

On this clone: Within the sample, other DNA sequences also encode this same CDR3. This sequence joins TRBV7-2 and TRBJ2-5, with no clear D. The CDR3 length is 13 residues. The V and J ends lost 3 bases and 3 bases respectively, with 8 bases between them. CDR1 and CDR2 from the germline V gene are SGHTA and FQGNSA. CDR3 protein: CASSFAGEETQYF. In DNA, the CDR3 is TGTGCCAGCAGCTTCGCCGGTGAAGAGACCCAGTACTTC.

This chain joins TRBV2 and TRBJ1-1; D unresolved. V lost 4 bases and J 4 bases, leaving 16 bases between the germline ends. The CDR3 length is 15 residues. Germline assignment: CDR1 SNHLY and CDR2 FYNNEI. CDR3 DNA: TGTGCCAGCAGTGGCCGACGGAAGACGGGCACTGAAGCTTTCTTT. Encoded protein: CASSGRRKTGTEAFF.

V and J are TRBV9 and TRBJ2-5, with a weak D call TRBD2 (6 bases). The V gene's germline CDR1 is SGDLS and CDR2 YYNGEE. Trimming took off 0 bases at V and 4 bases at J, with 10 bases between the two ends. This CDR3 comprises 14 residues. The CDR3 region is CASSVAGRGETQYF. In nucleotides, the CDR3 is TGTGCCAGCAGCGTAGCTGGGCGGGGAGAGACCCAGTACTTC.

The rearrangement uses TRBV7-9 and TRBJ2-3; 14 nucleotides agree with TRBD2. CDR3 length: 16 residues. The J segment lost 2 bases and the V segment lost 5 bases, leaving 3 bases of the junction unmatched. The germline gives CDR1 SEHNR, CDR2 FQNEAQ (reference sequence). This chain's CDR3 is CASSLGLAGDTDTQYF. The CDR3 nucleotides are TGTGCCAGCAGCCTGGGACTAGCGGGGGACACAGATACGCAGTATTTT.

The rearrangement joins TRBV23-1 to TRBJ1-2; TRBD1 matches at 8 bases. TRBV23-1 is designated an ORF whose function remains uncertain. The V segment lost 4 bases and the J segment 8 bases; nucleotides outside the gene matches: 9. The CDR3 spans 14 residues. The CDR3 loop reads CASSPPDREEGYTF. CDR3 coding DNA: TGCGCCAGCAGTCCCCCGGACAGGGAGGAAGGCTACACCTTC.

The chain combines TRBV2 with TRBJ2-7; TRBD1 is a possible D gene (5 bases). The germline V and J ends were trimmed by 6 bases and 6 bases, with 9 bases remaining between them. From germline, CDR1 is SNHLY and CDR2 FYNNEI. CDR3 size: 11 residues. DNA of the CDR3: TGTGCCAGCAGGTTAGGGGCCGAGCAGTACTTC. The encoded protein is CASRLGAEQYF.

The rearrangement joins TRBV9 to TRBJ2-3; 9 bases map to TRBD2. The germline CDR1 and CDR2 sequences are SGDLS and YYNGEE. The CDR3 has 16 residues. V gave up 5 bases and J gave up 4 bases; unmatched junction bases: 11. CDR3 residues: CASSAGTSLLPDTQYF. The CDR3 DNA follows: TGTGCCAGCAGTGCCGGGACTAGCCTTCTCCCAGATACGCAGTATTTT.

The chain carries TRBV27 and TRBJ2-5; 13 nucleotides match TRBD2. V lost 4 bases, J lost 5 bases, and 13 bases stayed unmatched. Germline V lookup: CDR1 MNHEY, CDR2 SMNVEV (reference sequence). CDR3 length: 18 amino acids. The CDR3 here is CASSSPKLAGGPWETQYF. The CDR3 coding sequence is TGTGCCAGCAGTTCACCCAAACTAGCGGGAGGGCCTTGGGAGACCCAGTACTTC.

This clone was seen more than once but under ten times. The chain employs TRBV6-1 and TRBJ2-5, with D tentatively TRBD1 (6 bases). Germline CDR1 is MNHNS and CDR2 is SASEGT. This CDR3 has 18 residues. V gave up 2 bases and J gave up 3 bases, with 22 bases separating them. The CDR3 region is CASSEYFGGSQAEETQYF. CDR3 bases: TGTGCCAGCAGTGAATATTTTGGGGGCAGTCAAGCCGAAGAGACCCAGTACTTC.

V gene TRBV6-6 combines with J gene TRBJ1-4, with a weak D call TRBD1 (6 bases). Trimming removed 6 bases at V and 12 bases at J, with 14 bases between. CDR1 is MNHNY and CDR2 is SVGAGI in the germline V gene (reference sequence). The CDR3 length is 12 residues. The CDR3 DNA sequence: TGTGCCAGCAGCCCTCGCGGGGGCGAACTGTTTTTT. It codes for CASSPRGGELFF.